A selection of T cell receptor beta chains follows, all from one sample in a study of blood T cell repertoires in COVID-19. Clones were read by immunoSEQ multiplex PCR, and TCRdb kept only the in-frame ones, dropping some. The table has some 210,000 clones, 81% seen once. Sequencing was performed on PBMCs or T cells enriched from blood (not recorded which). These receptor sequences come from a woman between 50 and 59 years old with acute COVID-19. The CDR3 runs from the conserved cysteine through the conserved F or W. D genes are given only for firm matches. Expanded clones get a size class; other rows say once, few or many, or leave the size out.

cdr3_aa	cdr3_nt	v_call	clone_size	j_call	d_call
CASSPKKAGGETQYF	TGTGCCAGCTCACCAAAAAAGGCGGGAGGGGAGACCCAGTACTTC	TRBV18	-	TRBJ2-5	TRBD2
CAWRPLGGRGYEQYF	TGTGCCTGGAGGCCACTCGGGGGCAGGGGGTACGAGCAGTACTTC	TRBV30	-	TRBJ2-7	-
CASTSLRTSGGAANEQFF	TGTGCCAGCACCTCCCTTAGGACTAGCGGGGGGGCCGCCAATGAGCAGTTCTTC	TRBV7-9	-	TRBJ2-1	TRBD2
CASSVGGGFNEKLFF	TGTGCCAGCAGCGTAGGAGGAGGATTTAACGAAAAACTGTTTTTT	TRBV9	-	TRBJ1-4	-
CASSSTGVTSGNTIYF	TGTGCCAGCAGTTCGACAGGGGTAACGTCTGGAAACACCATATATTTT	TRBV27	-	TRBJ1-3	TRBD1
CASSLTGPTGAEDYGYTF	TGTGCCAGCAGCTTAACTGGCCCGACAGGGGCCGAGGACTATGGCTACACCTTC	TRBV7-3	-	TRBJ1-2	TRBD1
CASSQTPGYEQYF	TGTGCCAGCAGCCAAACCCCGGGGTACGAGCAGTACTTC	TRBV3-1/TRBV3-2	-	TRBJ2-7	-
CASSKGGGYTGELFF	TGTGCCAGCAGCAAAGGAGGCGGTTACACCGGGGAGCTGTTTTTT	TRBV21-1	once	TRBJ2-2	-
CASYGGNQPQHF	TGTGCCAGCTACGGGGGCAATCAGCCCCAGCATTTT	TRBV28	-	TRBJ1-5	-
CAISESGGRPLHF	TGTGCCATCAGTGAGAGCGGGGGGAGACCCCTCCACTTT	TRBV10-3	-	TRBJ1-6	-
CASSRAGLTDTQYF	TGTGCCAGCAGCCGGGCAGGGCTCACAGATACGCAGTATTTT	TRBV4-2	-	TRBJ2-3	-
CARSWTGGYEQYF	TGTGCCAGAAGCTGGACAGGGGGCTACGAGCAGTACTTC	TRBV5-3	-	TRBJ2-7	TRBD1
CASSDTRAPFSYEQYF	TGTGCCAGCAGTGATACCAGGGCTCCTTTCTCCTACGAGCAGTACTTC	TRBV28	many	TRBJ2-7	-
CARTRVNQPQHF	TGTGCTAGAACCAGGGTCAATCAGCCCCAGCATTTT	TRBV12-5	-	TRBJ1-5	-
CASSGVGYEQYF	TGTGCCAGCTCAGGGGTGGGTTACGAGCAGTACTTC	TRBV6-5	-	TRBJ2-7	-
CAISVGQVNTGELFF	TGTGCCATCAGCGTGGGACAGGTGAACACCGGGGAGCTGTTTTTT	TRBV10-3	-	TRBJ2-2	TRBD1
CASSLALGQGARAEAFF	TGTGCCAGCAGCTTAGCTTTAGGACAGGGGGCGAGGGCTGAAGCTTTCTTT	TRBV7-6	-	TRBJ1-1	TRBD1
CASTPGGVHGYTF	TGTGCCAGCACCCCAGGGGGCGTTCATGGCTACACCTTC	TRBV3-1/TRBV3-2	-	TRBJ1-2	TRBD1
CASSMIDAGQGSYEQYF	TGTGCCAGTAGTATGATTGATGCAGGACAGGGCTCCTACGAGCAGTACTTC	TRBV19	-	TRBJ2-7	TRBD1
CASSLVGRPGGTQYF	TGTGCCAGCAGCTTAGTAGGGCGGCCCGGAGGGACCCAGTACTTC	TRBV7-2	once	TRBJ2-5	-
CASRWDRVKEAFF	TGTGCCAGCAGGTGGGACAGGGTCAAGGAAGCTTTCTTT	TRBV6-5	-	TRBJ1-1	TRBD1
CASSLGTGGSYEQYF	TGTGCCAGCAGCTTAGGGACAGGGGGCTCCTACGAGCAGTACTTC	TRBV7-2	-	TRBJ2-7	TRBD1
CASSEAGAFYGYTF	TGTGCCAGCAGTGAGGCAGGGGCCTTCTATGGCTACACCTTC	TRBV25-1	-	TRBJ1-2	-
CASSFQTGGSGYTF	TGTGCCAGCAGCTTCCAGACAGGGGGCTCTGGCTACACCTTC	TRBV7-2	few	TRBJ1-2	TRBD1
CASSMSGGANEKLFF	TGTGCCAGTAGTATGAGCGGAGGAGCAAATGAAAAACTGTTTTTT	TRBV19	-	TRBJ1-4	-
CASSYAAGTYEQYF	TGTGCCAGCAGTTACGCGGCGGGGACCTACGAGCAGTACTTC	TRBV6-6	-	TRBJ2-7	-
CASSLRGGTNEKLFF	TGTGCCAGCAGTTTAAGGGGGGGGACTAATGAAAAACTGTTTTTT	TRBV28	-	TRBJ1-4	-
CASVTSGGLPGGEQFF	TGCGCCAGCGTCACTAGCGGGGGGCTCCCCGGGGGTGAGCAGTTCTTC	TRBV10-1	-	TRBJ2-1	TRBD2